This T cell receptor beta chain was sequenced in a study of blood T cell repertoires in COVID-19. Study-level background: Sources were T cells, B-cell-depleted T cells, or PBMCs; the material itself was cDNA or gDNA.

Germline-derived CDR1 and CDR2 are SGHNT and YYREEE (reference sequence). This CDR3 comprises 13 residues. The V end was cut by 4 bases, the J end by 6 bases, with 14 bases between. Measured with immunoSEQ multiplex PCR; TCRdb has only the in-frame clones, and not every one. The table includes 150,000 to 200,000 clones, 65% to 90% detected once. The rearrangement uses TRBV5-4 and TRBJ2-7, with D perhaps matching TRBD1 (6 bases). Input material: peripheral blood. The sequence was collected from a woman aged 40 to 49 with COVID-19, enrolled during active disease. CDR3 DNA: TGTGCCAGCAGCCCAGGGGTCTCTCCCGAGCAGTACTTC. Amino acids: CASSPGVSPEQYF. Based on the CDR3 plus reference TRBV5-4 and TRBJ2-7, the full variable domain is ETGVTQSPTHLIKTRGQQVTLRCSSQSGHNTVSWYQQALGQGPQFIFQYYREEENGRGNFPPRFSGLQFPNYSSELNVNALELDDSALYLCASSPGVSPEQYFGPGTRLTVT.